This T cell receptor beta chain stems from a study of shared clonotypes between healthy human individuals. Study as a whole: CD8 memory received one plate per donor, CD8 naive two, CD4 memory three and CD4 naive three. Study conclusions and caveats: The four-donor shared clonotypes exceeded non-shared clonotypes in generation probability, with non-shared ones scoring lower.

V was cut by 2 bases and J by 1 base, with 5 bases left in between. CDR3 length: 13 residues. Germline assignment: CDR1 SGHAT and CDR2 FQNNGV. Regarding this clone: Antigen: not known. With a much larger clone just one base away, this may be a read error. At the DNA level, this CDR3 is encoded by other sequences in the same sample as well.

TCRdb's copy holds only in-frame clones and misses some; the assay was immunoSEQ multiplex PCR. The table has 550,000 to 700,000 clones, roughly 73% seen once. The TCR comes from a woman in her twenties or thirties in good health. The gene calls are TRBV11-2 and TRBJ1-1; D is uncertain. The sample taken for sequencing was memory CD4+ T cells sorted from blood. Sample subset: CD45RA-negative fraction. In DNA, the CDR3 is TGTGCCAGCAGCTTAACTGAGAACACTGAAGCTTTCTTT. It translates to CASSLTENTEAFF.